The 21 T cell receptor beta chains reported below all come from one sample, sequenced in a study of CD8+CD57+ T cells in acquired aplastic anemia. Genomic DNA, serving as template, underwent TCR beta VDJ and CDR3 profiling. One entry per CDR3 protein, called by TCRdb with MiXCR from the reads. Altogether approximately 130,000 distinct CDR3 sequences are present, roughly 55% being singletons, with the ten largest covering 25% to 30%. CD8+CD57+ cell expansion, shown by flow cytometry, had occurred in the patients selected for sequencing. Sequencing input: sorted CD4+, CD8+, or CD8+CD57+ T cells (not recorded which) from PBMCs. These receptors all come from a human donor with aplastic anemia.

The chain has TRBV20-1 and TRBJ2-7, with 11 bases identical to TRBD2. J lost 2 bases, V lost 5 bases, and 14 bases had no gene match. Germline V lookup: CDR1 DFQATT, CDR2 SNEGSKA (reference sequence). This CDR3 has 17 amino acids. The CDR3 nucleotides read TGCAGTGCTCCCCCGACTAGCGGGAAAGGGAGCCCCTACGAGCAGTACTTC. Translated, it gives CSAPPTSGKGSPYEQYF.

The CDR3: CASSWPANYGYTF. The CDR3 bases are TGTGCCAGTAGTTGGCCTGCGAACTATGGCTACACCTTC. V gene TRBV19 combines with J gene TRBJ1-2; D is undetermined. The V and J ends lost 5 bases and 2 bases respectively, with 9 bases between them. The CDR3 covers 13 residues. Looked up from germline, CDR1 is LNHDA and CDR2 is SQIVND (reference sequence). The full variable domain, its missing parts supplied by reference TRBV19 and TRBJ1-2, is DGGITQSPKYLFRKEGQNVTLSCEQNLNHDAMYWYRQDPGQGLRLIYYSQIVNDFQKGDIAEGYSVSREKKESFPLTVTSAQKNPTAFYLCASSWPANYGYTFGSGTRLTVV.

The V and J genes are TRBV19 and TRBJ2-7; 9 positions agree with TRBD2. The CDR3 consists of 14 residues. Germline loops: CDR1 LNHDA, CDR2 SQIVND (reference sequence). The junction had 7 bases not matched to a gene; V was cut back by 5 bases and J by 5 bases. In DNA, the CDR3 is TGTGCCAGTAGTTCGGCGGGAGGGCCGGACGAGCAGTACTTC. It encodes CASSSAGGPDEQYF.

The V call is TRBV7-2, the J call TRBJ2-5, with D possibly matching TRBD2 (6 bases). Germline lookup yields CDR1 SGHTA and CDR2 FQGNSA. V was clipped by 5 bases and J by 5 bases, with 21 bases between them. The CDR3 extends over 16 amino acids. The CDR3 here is CASSPGQGAGRETQYF. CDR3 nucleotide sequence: TGTGCCAGCAGCCCTGGGCAAGGAGCGGGCCGGGAGACCCAGTACTTC.

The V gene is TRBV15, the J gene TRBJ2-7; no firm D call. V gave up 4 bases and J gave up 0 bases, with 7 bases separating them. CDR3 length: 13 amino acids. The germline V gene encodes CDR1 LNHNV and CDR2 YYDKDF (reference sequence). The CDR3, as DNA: TGTGCCACCAGCACTGGGTTCTCCTACGAGCAGTACTTC. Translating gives CATSTGFSYEQYF.

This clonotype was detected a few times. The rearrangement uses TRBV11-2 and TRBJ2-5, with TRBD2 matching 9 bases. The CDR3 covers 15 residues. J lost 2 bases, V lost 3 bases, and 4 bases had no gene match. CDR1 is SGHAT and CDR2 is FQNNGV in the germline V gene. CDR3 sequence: CASSFWAGGQETQYF. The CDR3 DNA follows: TGTGCCAGCAGCTTTTGGGCGGGGGGGCAAGAGACCCAGTACTTC.

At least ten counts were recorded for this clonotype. The CDR3 region has the DNA TGTGCCAGCAGCTTAGCAAGTGGGGCCTTCCGTGGGAATACGCAGTATTTT. This translates into CASSLASGAFRGNTQYF. The chain is built from TRBV11-1 and TRBJ2-3, with D tentatively TRBD1 (5 bases). Trimming cost V 0 bases and J 7 bases, with 20 bases left between them. The CDR3 has 17 residues. CDR1 and CDR2 from the germline V gene are SGHAT and FQDESV (reference sequence).

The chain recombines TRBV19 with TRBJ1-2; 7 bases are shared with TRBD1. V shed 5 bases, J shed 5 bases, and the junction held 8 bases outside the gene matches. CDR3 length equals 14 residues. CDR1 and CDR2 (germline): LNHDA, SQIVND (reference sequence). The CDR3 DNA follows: TGTGCCAGTAGTCGACAGGGTTCTAGGTATGGCTACACCTTC. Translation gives CASSRQGSRYGYTF.

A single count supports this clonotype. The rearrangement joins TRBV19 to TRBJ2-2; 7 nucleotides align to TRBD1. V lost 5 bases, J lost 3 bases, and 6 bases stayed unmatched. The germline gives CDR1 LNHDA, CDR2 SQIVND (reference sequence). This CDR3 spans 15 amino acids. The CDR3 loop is CASSPWTGDTGELFF. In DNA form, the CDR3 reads TGTGCCAGTAGTCCGTGGACAGGAGACACCGGGGAGCTGTTTTTT.

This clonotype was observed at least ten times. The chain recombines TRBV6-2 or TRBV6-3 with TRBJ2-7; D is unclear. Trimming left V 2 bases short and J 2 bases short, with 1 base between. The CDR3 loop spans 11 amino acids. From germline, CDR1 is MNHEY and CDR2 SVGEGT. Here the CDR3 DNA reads TGTGCCAGCAGTTACGCCTACGAGCAGTACTTC. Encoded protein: CASSYAYEQYF.

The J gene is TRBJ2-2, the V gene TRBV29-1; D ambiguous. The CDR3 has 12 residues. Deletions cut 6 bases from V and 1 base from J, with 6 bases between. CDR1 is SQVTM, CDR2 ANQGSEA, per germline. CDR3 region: CSVPLNTGELFF. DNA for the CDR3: TGCAGCGTACCCTTGAACACCGGGGAGCTGTTTTTT.

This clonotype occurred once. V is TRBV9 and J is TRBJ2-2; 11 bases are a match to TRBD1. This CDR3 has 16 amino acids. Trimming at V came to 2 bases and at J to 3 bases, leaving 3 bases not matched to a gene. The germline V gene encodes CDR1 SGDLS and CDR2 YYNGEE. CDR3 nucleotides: TGTGCCAGCAGCGTCGGACAGGGGGCTTACACCGGGGAGCTGTTTTTT. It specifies CASSVGQGAYTGELFF.

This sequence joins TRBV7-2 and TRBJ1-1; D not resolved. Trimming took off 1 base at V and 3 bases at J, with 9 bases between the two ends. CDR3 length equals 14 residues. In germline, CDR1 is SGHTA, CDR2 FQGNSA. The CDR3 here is CASSLGRSYTEAFF. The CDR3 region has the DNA TGTGCCAGCAGCTTAGGACGGTCTTACACTGAAGCTTTCTTT.

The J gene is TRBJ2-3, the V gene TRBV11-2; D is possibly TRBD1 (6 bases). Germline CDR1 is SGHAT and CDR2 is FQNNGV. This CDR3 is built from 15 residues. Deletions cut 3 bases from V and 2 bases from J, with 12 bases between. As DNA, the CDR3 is TGTGCCAGCAGCTTCGGACAGCAAGACACAGATACGCAGTATTTT. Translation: CASSFGQQDTDTQYF.

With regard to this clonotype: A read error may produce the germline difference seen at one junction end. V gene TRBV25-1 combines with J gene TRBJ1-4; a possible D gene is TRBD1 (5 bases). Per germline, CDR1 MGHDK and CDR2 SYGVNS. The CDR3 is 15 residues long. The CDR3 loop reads CASSLGVVTNKKLFF. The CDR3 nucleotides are TGTGCCAGCAGTTTGGGGGTCGTAACTAATAAAAAACTGTTTTTT.

The CDR3 here is CASSGHVLYEQYF. CDR3 nucleotides: TGTGCCAGCAGCGGACATGTACTCTACGAGCAGTACTTC. The chain has TRBV25-1 and TRBJ2-7; D is possibly TRBD1 (5 bases). The CDR3 has 13 amino acids. The V end lost 6 bases, the J end lost 3 bases, and 12 bases lay between the germline ends. CDR1 and CDR2 from the germline V gene are MGHDK and SYGVNS.

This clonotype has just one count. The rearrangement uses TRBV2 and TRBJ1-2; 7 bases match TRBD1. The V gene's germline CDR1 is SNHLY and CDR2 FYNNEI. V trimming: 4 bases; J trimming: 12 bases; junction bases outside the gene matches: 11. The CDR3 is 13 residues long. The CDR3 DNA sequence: TGTGCCAGCAGTGCGGGACAGTCCTCTGGAAACACCTTC. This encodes CASSAGQSSGNTF.

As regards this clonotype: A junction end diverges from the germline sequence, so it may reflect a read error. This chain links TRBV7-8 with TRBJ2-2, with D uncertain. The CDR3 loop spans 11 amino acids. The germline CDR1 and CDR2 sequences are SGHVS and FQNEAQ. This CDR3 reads CVAANTRELFF. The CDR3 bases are TGTGTTGCGGCGAACACCAGGGAGCTGTTTTTT.

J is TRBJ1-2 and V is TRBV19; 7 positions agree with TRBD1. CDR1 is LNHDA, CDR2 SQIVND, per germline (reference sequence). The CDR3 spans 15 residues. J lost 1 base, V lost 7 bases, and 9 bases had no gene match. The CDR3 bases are TGTGCCAGTACCGTCGGACAGGAGATTAACTATGGCTACACCTTC. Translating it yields CASTVGQEINYGYTF.

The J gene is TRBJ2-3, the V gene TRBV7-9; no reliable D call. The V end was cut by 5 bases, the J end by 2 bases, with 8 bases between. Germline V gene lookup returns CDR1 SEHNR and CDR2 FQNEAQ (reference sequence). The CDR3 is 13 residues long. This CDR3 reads CASSPGSTDTQYF. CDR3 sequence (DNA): TGTGCCAGCAGCCCCGGGTCCACAGATACGCAGTATTTT.

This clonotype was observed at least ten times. The CDR3 coding sequence is TGCGCCAGCAGCTTGGCCCCCCTGGGGAGCCCAGAGACCCAGTACTTC. This codes for CASSLAPLGSPETQYF. The chain combines TRBV5-1 with TRBJ2-5; tentatively, D is TRBD2 (5 bases). CDR1 SGHRS and CDR2 YFSETQ come from the germline V gene. Trimming removed 0 bases from V and 4 bases from J, with 16 bases in between. This CDR3 is built from 16 residues.